This TCR beta chain is from a study of T cell responses to AZD1222 COVID-19 vaccine. As to this clone: What it binds is not known.

Whole-study results and caveats: Repertoires in all cases were sampled only once the peak T cell response had passed. Increased Spike-specific TCR breadth and depth were observed after two AZD1222 doses. Clonal diversity may have been underestimated in mostly white British donors.

Produced via immunoSEQ multiplex PCR; TCRdb's table is partial and in-frame only. The table lists about 200,000 clones, about 92% of them singletons. The material was peripheral blood, obtained on day 0 of MenACWY control vaccination. The sequence was obtained from an adult in good health.

CDR3 loop: CASSIGTSGGPVVETQYF. The CDR3 nucleotides are TGTGCCAGTAGTATAGGGACTAGCGGGGGGCCGGTGGTAGAGACCCAGTACTTC. This chain joins TRBV19 and TRBJ2-5; TRBD2 matches 14 bases. Trimming removed 1 base from V and 4 bases from J; junction bases left unmatched: 8. Germline CDR1 and CDR2: LNHDA and SQIVND (reference sequence). This CDR3 has 18 residues.